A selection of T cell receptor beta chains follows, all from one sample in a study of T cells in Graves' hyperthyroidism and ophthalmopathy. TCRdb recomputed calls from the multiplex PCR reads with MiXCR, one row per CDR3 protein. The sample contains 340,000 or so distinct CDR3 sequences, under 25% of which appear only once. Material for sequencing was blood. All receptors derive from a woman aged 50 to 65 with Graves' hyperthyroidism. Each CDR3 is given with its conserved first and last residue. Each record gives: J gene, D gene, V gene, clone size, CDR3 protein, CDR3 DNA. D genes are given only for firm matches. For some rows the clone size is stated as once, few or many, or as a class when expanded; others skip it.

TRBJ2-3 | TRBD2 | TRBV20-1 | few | CSARLAGGRSDTQYF | TGCAGTGCTAGACTAGCGGGGGGCCGGTCAGATACGCAGTATTTT
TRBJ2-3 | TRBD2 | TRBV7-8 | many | CASSLTSGFVDTQYF | TGTGCCAGCAGTCTCACTAGCGGGTTCGTGGATACGCAGTATTTT
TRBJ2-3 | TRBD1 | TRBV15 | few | CATSRDRRTGEDTQYF | TGTGCCACCAGCAGAGATCGAAGGACAGGGGAGGATACGCAGTATTTT
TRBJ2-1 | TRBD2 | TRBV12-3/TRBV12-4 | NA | CASSDGLVDNEQFF | TGTGCCAGCAGTGACGGACTAGTCGACAATGAGCAGTTCTTC
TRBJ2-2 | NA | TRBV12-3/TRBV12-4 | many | CASSFSGSTGELFF | TGTGCCAGCAGTTTTTCAGGGTCCACCGGGGAGCTGTTTTTT
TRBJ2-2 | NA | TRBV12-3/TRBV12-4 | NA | CASRGGTGELFF | TGTGCCAGCAGGGGGGGCACCGGGGAGCTGTTTTTT
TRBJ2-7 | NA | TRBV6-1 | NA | CAISEETGTFYEQYF | TGTGCCATCAGTGAGGAAACCGGGACTTTCTACGAGCAGTACTTC
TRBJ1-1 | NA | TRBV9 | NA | CASSPIQFNTEAFF | TGTGCCAGCAGCCCTATACAGTTTAACACTGAAGCTTTCTTT
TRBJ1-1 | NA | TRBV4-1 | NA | CASSQVTTNTEAFF | TGCGCCAGCAGCCAAGTAACCACGAACACTGAAGCTTTCTTT
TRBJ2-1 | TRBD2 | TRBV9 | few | CASSVNIAGGHEQFF | TGTGCCAGCAGCGTAAACATAGCGGGTGGGCATGAGCAGTTCTTC
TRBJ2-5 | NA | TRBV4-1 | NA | CASSQEWRGETQYF | TGCGCCAGCAGCCAGGAATGGAGGGGAGAGACCCAGTACTTC
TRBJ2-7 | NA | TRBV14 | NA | CASSQGSRDYEQYF | TGTGCCAGCAGCCAAGGGTCCAGGGACTACGAGCAGTACTTC
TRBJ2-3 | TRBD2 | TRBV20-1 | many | CSARDPGTTITQYF | TGCAGTGCTAGAGATCCCGGGACTACGATTACGCAGTATTTT
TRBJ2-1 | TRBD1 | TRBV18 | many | CASSPGTGKYNEQFF | TGTGCCAGCTCACCCGGGACAGGGAAATACAATGAGCAGTTCTTC
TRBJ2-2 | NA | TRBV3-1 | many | CASSQVWGVGELFF | TGTGCCAGCAGCCAAGTATGGGGCGTTGGGGAGCTGTTTTTT
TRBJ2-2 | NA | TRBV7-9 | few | CVSRGAANTGELFF | TGTGTCAGCCGGGGGGCAGCGAACACCGGGGAGCTGTTTTTT
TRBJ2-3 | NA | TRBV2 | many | CASRLARGTDTQYF | TGTGCCAGCAGGCTCGCGCGGGGTACAGATACGCAGTATTTT
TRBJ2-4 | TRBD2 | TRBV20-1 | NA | CSADSGSFMNIQYF | TGCAGTGCTGATAGCGGGAGTTTTATGAACATTCAGTACTTC
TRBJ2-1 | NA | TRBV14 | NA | CASSPYFGQNNEQFF | TGTGCCAGCAGCCCTTACTTTGGGCAGAACAATGAGCAGTTCTTC
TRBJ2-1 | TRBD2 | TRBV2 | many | CASSEKGLASSYNEQFF | TGTGCCAGCAGTGAAAAAGGACTAGCGAGTTCCTACAATGAGCAGTTCTTC
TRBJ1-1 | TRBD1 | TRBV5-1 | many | CASSWNRGETEAFF | TGCGCCAGCAGCTGGAACAGGGGTGAAACTGAAGCTTTCTTT
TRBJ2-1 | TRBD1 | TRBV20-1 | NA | CSARDRQGANEQFF | TGCAGTGCTAGAGATCGACAGGGGGCCAATGAGCAGTTCTTC
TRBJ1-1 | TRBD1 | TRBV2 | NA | CASSPTPGQGGTEAFF | TGTGCCAGCAGTCCTACTCCGGGACAGGGGGGAACTGAAGCTTTCTTT
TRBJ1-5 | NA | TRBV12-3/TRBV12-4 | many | CASRRTTAPGPQHF | TGTGCCAGCAGAAGGACGACGGCGCCGGGGCCCCAGCATTTT
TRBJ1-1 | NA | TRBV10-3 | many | CAIRVNTEAFF | TGTGCCATCCGAGTGAACACTGAAGCTTTCTTT
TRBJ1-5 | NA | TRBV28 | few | CASTDRINQPQHF | TGTGCCAGCACCGACAGGATCAATCAGCCCCAGCATTTT
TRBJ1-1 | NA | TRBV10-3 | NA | CAISDRGGIAFF | TGTGCCATCAGTGACAGGGGCGGGATTGCTTTCTTT
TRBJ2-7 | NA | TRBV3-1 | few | CASSPLRLLGQTYYEQYF | TGTGCCAGCAGCCCATTACGTCTCCTTGGACAGACCTACTACGAGCAGTACTTC
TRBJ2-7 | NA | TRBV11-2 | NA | CASSLAPSSYEQYF | TGTGCCAGCAGCTTAGCCCCCAGCTCCTACGAGCAGTACTTC
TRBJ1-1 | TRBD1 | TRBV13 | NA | CASSSTDRAGTEAFF | TGTGCCAGCAGCTCTACGGACAGGGCTGGCACTGAAGCTTTCTTT
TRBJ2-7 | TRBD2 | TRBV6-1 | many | CASPGLAGGYEQYF | TGTGCCAGCCCAGGACTAGCGGGAGGTTACGAGCAGTACTTC
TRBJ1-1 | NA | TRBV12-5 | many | CASGLGGRADTEAFF | TGTGCTAGTGGTTTGGGGGGGAGAGCGGACACTGAAGCTTTCTTT
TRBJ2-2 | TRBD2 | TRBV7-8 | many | CASSTGLAQNTGELFF | TGTGCCAGCAGCACGGGACTAGCACAGAACACCGGGGAGCTGTTTTTT
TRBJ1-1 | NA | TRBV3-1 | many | CASSHGAGRNTEAFF | TGTGCCAGCAGCCATGGGGCGGGAAGGAACACTGAAGCTTTCTTT
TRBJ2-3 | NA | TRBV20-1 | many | CSARDSRGLGDTQYF | TGCAGTGCTAGAGATTCGAGGGGCCTTGGGGATACGCAGTATTTT
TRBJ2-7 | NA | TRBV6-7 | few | CASSLDSNDYEQYF | TGTGCCAGCAGTTTGGACAGCAACGACTACGAGCAGTACTTC
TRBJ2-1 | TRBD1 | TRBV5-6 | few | CASSLNRGPYNEQFF | TGTGCCAGCAGCTTAAACAGGGGCCCCTACAATGAGCAGTTCTTC
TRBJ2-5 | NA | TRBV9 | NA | CASSVAQGPQYF | TGTGCCAGCAGCGTAGCTCAAGGTCCCCAGTACTTC
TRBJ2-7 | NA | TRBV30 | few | CAWSLGGAGSYEQYF | TGTGCCTGGAGCCTAGGGGGGGCGGGCTCCTACGAGCAGTACTTC
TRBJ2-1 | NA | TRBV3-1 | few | CASSQDFRRGYEQFF | TGTGCCAGCAGCCAAGACTTCCGAAGGGGCTATGAGCAGTTCTTC
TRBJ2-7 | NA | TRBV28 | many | CASSTKYEQYF | TGTGCCAGCAGCACCAAGTACGAGCAGTACTTC
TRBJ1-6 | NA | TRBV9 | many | CASSVEGEGHSPLHF | TGTGCCAGCAGCGTAGAGGGGGAGGGTCATTCACCCCTCCACTTT
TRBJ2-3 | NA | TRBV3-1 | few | CASSQDQAGDTQYF | TGTGCCAGCAGCCAAGATCAAGCGGGAGATACGCAGTATTTT
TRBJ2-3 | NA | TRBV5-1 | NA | CASSLDPQGASTDTQYF | TGCGCCAGCAGCTTGGACCCGCAGGGTGCTAGCACAGATACGCAGTATTTT
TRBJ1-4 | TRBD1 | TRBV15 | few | CATSMGQANEKLFF | TGTGCCACCAGCATGGGACAGGCTAATGAAAAACTGTTTTTT
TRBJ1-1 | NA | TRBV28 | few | CASSSTGVSFQSGAFF | TGTGCCAGCAGTTCCACAGGCGTCTCTTTCCAATCAGGGGCTTTCTTT
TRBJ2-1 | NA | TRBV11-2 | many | CASSLTGSSYNEQFF | TGTGCCAGCAGCTTAACGGGGAGCTCCTACAATGAGCAGTTCTTC
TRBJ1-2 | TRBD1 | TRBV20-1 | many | CSAIEGQNYGYTF | TGCAGTGCTATCGAGGGACAGAACTATGGCTACACCTTC
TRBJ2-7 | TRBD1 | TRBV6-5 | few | CASSYSGGSLYEQYF | TGTGCCAGCAGTTACTCAGGGGGCTCACTCTACGAGCAGTACTTC
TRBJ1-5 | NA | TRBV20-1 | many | CSARGGGGNQPQHF | TGCAGTGCTAGAGGGGGGGGAGGCAATCAGCCCCAGCATTTT
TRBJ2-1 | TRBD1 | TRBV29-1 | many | CSAYRDRSYNEQFF | TGCAGCGCCTACCGGGACAGGTCCTACAATGAGCAGTTCTTC
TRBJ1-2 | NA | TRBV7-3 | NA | CASSFTTGFKGYTF | TGTGCCAGCAGCTTCACCACAGGGTTCAAAGGCTACACCTTC
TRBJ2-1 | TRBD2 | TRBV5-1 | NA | CASSLSERGVGEQFF | TGCGCCAGCAGCTTGTCAGAGCGGGGGGTGGGTGAGCAGTTCTTC
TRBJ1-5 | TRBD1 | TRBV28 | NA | CASSLSGQNSNQPQHF | TGTGCCAGCAGTTTATCGGGACAGAATAGCAATCAGCCCCAGCATTTT
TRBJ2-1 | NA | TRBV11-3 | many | CASRIRDGGSEQFF | TGTGCCAGCAGGATCCGGGACGGAGGGAGTGAGCAGTTCTTC
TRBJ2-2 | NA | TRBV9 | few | CASSVGQAITGELFF | TGTGCCAGCAGCGTAGGACAGGCGATCACCGGGGAGCTGTTTTTT
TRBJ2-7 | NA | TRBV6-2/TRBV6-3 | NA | CASMRGIPHEQYF | TGTGCCAGCATGAGGGGGATCCCCCACGAGCAGTACTTC
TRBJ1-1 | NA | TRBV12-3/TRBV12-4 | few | CASSLRGWNTEAFF | TGTGCCAGCAGTTTACGGGGGTGGAACACTGAAGCTTTCTTT
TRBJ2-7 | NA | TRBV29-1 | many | CSVEEGDSYEQYF | TGCAGCGTTGAAGAAGGCGACTCCTACGAGCAGTACTTC
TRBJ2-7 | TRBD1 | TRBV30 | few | CAWSGGQGYEQYF | TGTGCCTGGAGCGGAGGACAGGGGTACGAGCAGTACTTC